The count of the clone carrying this T cell receptor beta chain is one. Its antigen is still unknown. This record comes from a study of T cell responses to AZD1222 COVID-19 vaccine. General study results and limits: Clonal diversity was possibly underestimated, and the donors were mostly white British, with more females. Researchers report vaccine-associated CD4 TCRs spanning spike, with dominance at 160-218 and 743-854.

Germline lookup yields CDR1 SQVTM and CDR2 ANQGSEA. This CDR3 spans 17 amino acids. The trim removed 3 bases at V and 1 base at J, leaving 11 bases unmatched. The method was immunoSEQ multiplex PCR; TCRdb's version includes in-frame clones alone and lacks a portion of them. The data show 150,000 to 200,000 clones, under 95% seen once. The J gene is TRBJ1-2, the V gene TRBV29-1; 10 bases are a match to TRBD1. The sample was peripheral blood, taken 28 days after the second AZD1222 dose. The receptor was derived from an adult who received the AZD1222 COVID-19 vaccine. The CDR3 is CSVDVMRDRGGNYGYTF. CDR3 bases: TGCAGCGTTGACGTTATGAGGGACAGGGGTGGTAACTATGGCTACACCTTC.